This TCR beta chain was identified during a study of cytomegalovirus exposure and HLA in healthy donors. Study-wide background: As an earlier analysis found, about 179 million T cells yielded 117 million unique TCR beta sequences.

Germline values: CDR1 SNHLY, CDR2 FYNNEI. There are 14 residues in the CDR3. V was pared by 6 bases and J by 9 bases, with 15 bases between. As to this clone: Its target is not known.

Study-level results: Data from an earlier analysis indicated that most TCR beta V segments were productive either about 87% or about 30% of the time. Exclusion applied to some V segments, including TRBV6-2 and TRBV6-3, as they were indistinguishable.

Amplification used 60 Vbeta primers and 13 Jbeta primers. Clones were read by immunoSEQ multiplex PCR, and TCRdb kept only the in-frame ones, dropping some. The sample includes 98,000 or so clones, around 73% of them seen just once. This TCR came from a woman in her 40s in good health and CMV-seronegative. The genes are TRBV2 and TRBJ1-6; the D is unclear. The material sequenced was PBMCs. The CDR3 sequence: CASSPDSPSSPLHF. CDR3 nucleotide sequence: TGTGCCAGCAGCCCGGACTCACCGAGTTCACCCCTCCACTTT.